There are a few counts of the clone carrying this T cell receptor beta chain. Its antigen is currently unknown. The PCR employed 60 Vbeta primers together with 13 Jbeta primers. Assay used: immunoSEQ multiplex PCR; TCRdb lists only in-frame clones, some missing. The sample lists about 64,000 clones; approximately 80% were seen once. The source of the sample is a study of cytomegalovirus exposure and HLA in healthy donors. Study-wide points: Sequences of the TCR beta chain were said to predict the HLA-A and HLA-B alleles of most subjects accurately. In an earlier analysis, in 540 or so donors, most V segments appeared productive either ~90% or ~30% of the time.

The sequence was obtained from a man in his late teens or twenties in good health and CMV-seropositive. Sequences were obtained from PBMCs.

The CDR3 reads CASTAPGGTEAFF. CDR3 bases: TGTGCCAGCACGGCTCCAGGGGGCACTGAAGCTTTCTTT. J is TRBJ1-1 and V is TRBV6-5, with 7 bases that match TRBD1. V shed 7 bases, J shed 4 bases, and the junction held 6 bases outside the gene matches. This CDR3 has 13 amino acids. Germline V CDR1 and CDR2: MNHEY, SVGAGI.